Shown below are 5 T cell receptor beta chains from a single sample sequenced in a study of T cell clonotyping in hematopoietic cell transplantation. Produced via immunoSEQ multiplex PCR; TCRdb's table is partial and in-frame only. This sample yields 6,000 to 7,000 clones, of which approximately 80% are seen a single time; roughly 30% belongs to the top ten. The starting material was PBMCs, obtained 100 days after allogeneic stem cell transplant. The receptor source for this set is a female patient aged 30-39 years who had an allogeneic stem cell transplant, so the T cells may come from the graft donor. Some clones in this sample may be carry-over from other donors' samples.

DNA for the CDR3: TGCGCCACCTCCCTGAGCTTCGGCTATGGCTACACCTTC. Protein: CATSLSFGYGYTF. V usage is TRBV5-1 and J usage is TRBJ1-2; D remains ambiguous. V was cut by 9 bases and J by 4 bases, with 16 bases left in between. CDR1 is SGHRS, CDR2 YFSETQ, per germline. This CDR3 spans 13 amino acids.

Only one count was recorded for this clone. This chain connects TRBV4-3 to TRBJ2-1; 10 bases align to TRBD2. The CDR3 has 16 residues. Germline loops: CDR1 LGHNA, CDR2 YSLEER. Trimming took 5 bases from V and 4 from J; bases not matched to a gene: 8. CDR3 in amino acids: CASSSRLSGGYNEQFF. CDR3 nucleotides: TGCGCCAGCAGCTCCCGCCTTAGCGGGGGGTACAATGAGCAGTTCTTC.

The rearrangement uses TRBV6-6 and TRBJ1-3; D call uncertain. The CDR3 is 14 amino acids. Germline assignment: CDR1 MNHNY and CDR2 SVGAGI (reference sequence). Deletions cut 6 bases from V and 1 base from J, with 10 bases between. The CDR3 protein is CASRGVSSGNTIYF. CDR3 bases: TGTGCCAGCAGGGGCGTTAGTTCTGGAAACACCATATATTTT.

This clone was detected once. The gene calls are TRBV29-1 and TRBJ2-2; a possible D gene is TRBD1 (6 bases). Germline-derived CDR1 and CDR2 are SQVTM and ANQGSEA. This CDR3 is built from 15 residues. V lost 2 bases to trimming and J lost 4 bases, with 14 bases between them. The CDR3 here is CSVEITGSRTGELFF. CDR3 nucleotides: TGCAGCGTTGAAATCACAGGGTCGCGCACCGGGGAGCTGTTTTTT.

The CDR3 DNA is TGTGCCAGCAGCCAACATCAGCCCCCAGATACGCAGTATTTT. Residues: CASSQHQPPDTQYF. The chain recombines TRBV16 with TRBJ2-3; D remains ambiguous. Trimming stripped 2 bases from V and 4 bases from J, with 10 bases between. Germline CDR1 and CDR2: KGHSY and FQNENV. This CDR3 is built from 14 residues. The full variable domain, with the rest looked up from reference TRBV16 and TRBJ2-3, is GEEVAQTPKHLVRGEGQKAKLYCAPIKGHSYVFWYQQVLKNEFKFLISFQNENVFDETGMPKERFSAKCLPNSPCSLEIQATKLEDSAVYFCASSQHQPPDTQYFGPGTRLTVL.